These T cell receptor beta chains were read from a single sample in a study of Graves' ophthalmopathy and Graves' hyperthyroidism. Each CDR3 protein gets one entry after TCRdb re-called the multiplex PCR reads with MiXCR. The sample lists 300,000 to 450,000 distinct CDR3 sequences; 17% were seen once. Sequenced sample: peripheral blood. The receptor set was obtained from an adult woman with stable Graves' hyperthyroidism. Both conserved end residues are part of each CDR3. The D gene is left open where the match is weak. Not every row has a clone size; where given, it reads once, few, many or a size class.

. . TRBJ2-7 15 TRBV6-1 TGTGCCAGCAGGTCCACTATTCCCGCGGCCTACGAGCAGTACTTC CASRSTIPAAYEQYF
TRBD1 few TRBJ2-2 17 TRBV3-1 TGTGCCAGCAGCCCCCTACGTGGCAGGGGGCTGAACGGGGAGCTGTTTTTT CASSPLRGRGLNGELFF
TRBD2 many TRBJ2-4 14 TRBV20-1 TGCAGTGCTACTAGCGGGACCGCCAAAAACATTCAGTACTTC CSATSGTAKNIQYF
. many TRBJ2-7 15 TRBV19 TGTGCCAGTAGTCCAATCGGGGGACACTCCTACGAGCAGTACTTC CASSPIGGHSYEQYF
. . TRBJ2-7 13 TRBV2 TGTGCCAGCAGGGGGGTCTCACTCTACGATCAGTACTTC CASRGVSLYDQYF
TRBD2 many TRBJ2-7 15 TRBV2 TGTGCCAGCAGTGAAGATGGCGGGAGCTGGCGCGAGCAGTACTTC CASSEDGGSWREQYF
. few TRBJ1-3 15 TRBV7-9 TGTGCCAGCAGCTTAACCCTCAGCTCTGGAAACACCATATATTTT CASSLTLSSGNTIYF
. many TRBJ1-3 15 TRBV19 TGTGCCAGTAGTACACAGGGATTCTCTGGAAACACCATATATTTT CASSTQGFSGNTIYF
TRBD2 many TRBJ2-7 12 TRBV6-1 TGTGCCAGCAGTCATAGCGGGACCGAGCAGTACTTC CASSHSGTEQYF
TRBD2 many TRBJ2-2 17 TRBV6-2/TRBV6-3 TGTGCCACCCGGACCTTAGCGGGAGGACCGAACACCGGGGAGCTGTTTTTT CATRTLAGGPNTGELFF
. . TRBJ1-3 16 TRBV12-3/TRBV12-4 TGTGCCAGCAGTCCTCAGGGCGGGGGATCAGGAAACACCATATATTTT CASSPQGGGSGNTIYF
TRBD2 many TRBJ2-2 15 TRBV20-1 TGCAGTGCTAGACCGGGACTAGCATACACCGGGGAGCTGTTTTTT CSARPGLAYTGELFF
TRBD2 many TRBJ2-2 18 TRBV6-2/TRBV6-3 TGTGCCAGCAAGTTCCCGGGACTAGCGGGAACGAACACCGGGGAGCTGTTTTTT CASKFPGLAGTNTGELFF
. many TRBJ1-5 13 TRBV12-3/TRBV12-4 TGTGCCAGCAGTTTAACGGAGAATCAGCCCCAGCATTTT CASSLTENQPQHF
. many TRBJ2-7 12 TRBV7-2 TGTGCCAGCAGCTCACTAGCTCACGAGCAGTACTTC CASSSLAHEQYF
TRBD1 many TRBJ1-2 15 TRBV6-5 TGTGCCAGCATCAACACGTGGGACAGGGTCTATGGCTACACCTTC CASINTWDRVYGYTF
TRBD1 many TRBJ2-5 13 TRBV10-3 TGTGCCAGTGGGACAGGGGGTCAAGAGACCCAGTACTTC CASGTGGQETQYF
. many TRBJ2-3 13 TRBV7-2 TGTGCCAGCAGCTTAGCCACAGGAGATACGCAGTATTTT CASSLATGDTQYF
. many TRBJ2-7 11 TRBV29-1 TGCAGCGTCATTGACAGCTACGAGCAGTACTTC CSVIDSYEQYF
. . TRBJ2-5 17 TRBV5-1 TGCGCCAGCACCCCCAAGGGTGTGGGGCAGTCCCAAGAGACCCAGTACTTC CASTPKGVGQSQETQYF
. . TRBJ1-5 15 TRBV6-1 TGTGCCAGCTTGAGGGACCCGGTCACCGATCAGCCCCAGCATTTT CASLRDPVTDQPQHF
. many TRBJ1-3 14 TRBV20-1 TGCAGTGCCCCTGACACAGAGGGATCTAACACCATATATTTT CSAPDTEGSNTIYF
. many TRBJ2-7 15 TRBV6-2/TRBV6-3 TGTGCCAGCAGTTCTATTCCGGGCCTGACCTACGAGCAGTACTTC CASSSIPGLTYEQYF
TRBD1 many TRBJ2-5 17 TRBV9 TGTGCCAGCAGCGTAAGGACAGGGGGCGGTGTAGGAGAGACCCAGTACTTC CASSVRTGGGVGETQYF
. many TRBJ1-2 11 TRBV28 TGTGCCAGCAGTTTCGTTTATGGCTACACCTTC CASSFVYGYTF
. many TRBJ1-1 12 TRBV20-1 TGCAGTGGTTTAATGGGGGGCACTGAAGCTTTCTTT CSGLMGGTEAFF
TRBD2 . TRBJ2-7 17 TRBV6-1 TGTGCCAGCAGAACCCCGAGGACTAGCGGAGACATCTACGAGCAGTACTTC CASRTPRTSGDIYEQYF
. . TRBJ2-7 13 TRBV27 TGTGCCAGCAAGGGTCAGATCTCCTACGAGCAGTACTTC CASKGQISYEQYF
TRBD1 many TRBJ1-2 16 TRBV2 TGTGCCAGCAGTTCCGACAGGGCACCTACTAACTATGGCTACACCTTC CASSSDRAPTNYGYTF
TRBD1 few TRBJ1-3 21 TRBV4-2 TGTGCCAGCAGCCCGCTGGGGAATCGGGAACAGGGGCTGAGCTCTGGAAACACCATATATTTT CASSPLGNREQGLSSGNTIYF
. . TRBJ1-1 15 TRBV12-3/TRBV12-4 TGTGCCAGCAGTTTACGGGGGAGGGGCGGCACTGAAGCTTTCTTT CASSLRGRGGTEAFF
TRBD1 few TRBJ1-6 14 TRBV5-1 TGCGCCAGCAGCTCTGGACAGGTTGAATCACCCCTCCACTTT CASSSGQVESPLHF
. many TRBJ2-7 12 TRBV28 TGTGCCAGCAGTTTCAGGGAATACGAGCAGTACTTC CASSFREYEQYF
. . TRBJ1-1 12 TRBV7-2 TGTGCCAGCACCACGGGGACCACTGAAGCTTTCTTT CASTTGTTEAFF
TRBD1 many TRBJ2-5 14 TRBV7-9 TGTGCCAGCAGCACGGGACAGATCCAAGAGACCCAGTACTTC CASSTGQIQETQYF
TRBD1 many TRBJ2-7 15 TRBV7-2 TGTGCCAGCAGCCCCACGGGGACAGGGAAACACGAGCAGTACTTC CASSPTGTGKHEQYF
TRBD2 many TRBJ2-7 14 TRBV28 TGTGCCAGCAGTGCACTAGCGGGATACTCCGAGCAGTACTTC CASSALAGYSEQYF
. many TRBJ1-5 13 TRBV20-1 TGCAGTGCCAAGGCAGGGCCGGGTCAGCCCCAGCATTTT CSAKAGPGQPQHF
. many TRBJ1-1 14 TRBV14 TGTGCCAGCAGCCAAGATTTTGGGTACACTGAAGCTTTCTTT CASSQDFGYTEAFF
. many TRBJ1-5 12 TRBV29-1 TGCAGCGTCCGGCAGGGTGATCAGCCCCAGCATTTT CSVRQGDQPQHF
TRBD2 many TRBJ2-7 14 TRBV20-1 TGCAGTGCTATAGCGGGAGTGGGATCCTACGAGCAGTACTTC CSAIAGVGSYEQYF
. . TRBJ1-5 16 TRBV19 TGTGCCGGTAGAAAACGACAGGCAGTTGGCAATCAGCCCCAGCATTTT CAGRKRQAVGNQPQHF
. . TRBJ1-1 13 TRBV19 TGTGCCTCCTATTCGTTGGGAAACACTGAAGCTTTCTTT CASYSLGNTEAFF
TRBD1 . TRBJ1-5 14 TRBV6-1 TGTGCCAGCAGTGAGGGACAGGGGCGTCGGCCCCAGCATTTT CASSEGQGRRPQHF
TRBD2 . TRBJ2-1 17 TRBV10-1 TGCGCCAGCAGTGACTACGGACTAGCGGGGTCCTACAATGAGCAGTTCTTC CASSDYGLAGSYNEQFF
. many TRBJ2-7 14 TRBV27 TGTGCCAGCAGTTCCCAGGGGTATCCAGACGAGCAGTACTTC CASSSQGYPDEQYF
. few TRBJ2-2 15 TRBV12-3/TRBV12-4 TGTGCCAGCAGTTGGTCAGCCGCGAACACCGGGGAGCTGTTTTTT CASSWSAANTGELFF
. many TRBJ2-7 13 TRBV18 TGTGCCAGCTCACCACAAAGCCTCTACGAGCAGTACTTC CASSPQSLYEQYF
TRBD1 many TRBJ2-7 14 TRBV28 TGTGCCAGCAGTTCCTTGGACAGGGGAAACGAGCAGTACTTC CASSSLDRGNEQYF
. many TRBJ2-5 12 TRBV12-3/TRBV12-4 TGTGCCAGCAACACAGCCCAAGAGACCCAGTACTTC CASNTAQETQYF
. many TRBJ2-7 14 TRBV11-1 TGTGCCAGCAGCCGACACTCCCTGGCGAACGAGCAGTACTTC CASSRHSLANEQYF
. many TRBJ1-2 13 TRBV7-2 TGTGCCAGCAGCTTCGGACAGACCTATGGCTACACCTTC CASSFGQTYGYTF
. many TRBJ2-3 16 TRBV27 TGTGCCAGCAGTGGAGGGGCGGGGTACTTCACAGATACGCAGTATTTT CASSGGAGYFTDTQYF
TRBD2 many TRBJ2-2 19 TRBV29-1 TGCAGCGCTATGACTAGCGGGAGGGCCCGCGGTAAGAACACCGGGGAGCTGTTTTTT CSAMTSGRARGKNTGELFF